This passage covers 5 T cell receptor beta chains from one sample sequenced in a study of T cell responses to AZD1222 COVID-19 vaccine. Produced via immunoSEQ multiplex PCR; TCRdb's table is partial and in-frame only. Here the sample spans 120,000 or so clones, over 75% being singletons. Source: peripheral blood, taken on day 0 of AZD1222 vaccination. These receptor sequences come from an adult in good health.

The chain employs TRBV5-1 and TRBJ1-6; no clear D. The V and J ends lost 0 bases and 7 bases respectively, with 11 bases between them. Germline V lookup: CDR1 SGHRS, CDR2 YFSETQ. CDR3 length: 15 residues. The CDR3 protein is CASSLEGNKNSPLHF. The CDR3 DNA is TGCGCCAGCAGCTTGGAGGGTAACAAGAATTCACCCCTCCACTTT.

DNA of the CDR3: TGTGCCAGCAGCTTAGCCTCACGGTATAGCAATCAGCCCCAGCATTTT. It yields the protein CASSLASRYSNQPQHF. The gene calls are TRBV7-2 and TRBJ1-5; no reliable D call. There are 16 residues in the CDR3. Trimming took 0 bases from V and 0 from J, leaving 9 bases between them. Germline loops: CDR1 SGHTA, CDR2 FQGNSA.

In the case of this clone: The sample holds other DNA sequences that translate to the same CDR3. The chain joins TRBV7-9 to TRBJ2-7, with D perhaps matching TRBD2 (5 bases). Germline assignment: CDR1 SEHNR and CDR2 FQNEAQ (reference sequence). Trimming shortened V by 3 bases and J by 0 bases, and 9 bases separated the two germline ends. CDR3 size: 14 residues. The CDR3 DNA reads as TGTGCCAGCAGCTTCACTCGGGGCTCCTACGAGCAGTACTTC. Translating gives CASSFTRGSYEQYF.

J is TRBJ2-7 and V is TRBV7-2; 8 nucleotides align to TRBD2. Losses at the gene ends were 6 bases for V and 2 bases for J; bases not matched to a gene: 9. Germline CDR1 and CDR2: SGHTA and FQGNSA. This CDR3 is built from 15 residues. This CDR3 is CASSSGLANTYEQYF. The CDR3 nucleotides read TGTGCCAGCAGTTCTGGACTAGCCAACACCTACGAGCAGTACTTC. Full variable domain (remainder filled in from reference TRBV7-2 and TRBJ2-7): GAGVSQSPSNKVTEKGKDVELRCDPISGHTALYWYRQSLGQGLEFLIYFQGNSAPDKSGLPSDRFSAERTGGSVSTLTIQRTQQEDSAVYLCASSSGLANTYEQYFGPGTRLTVT.

This chain connects TRBV19 to TRBJ2-1; TRBD1 might be the D (6 bases). This CDR3 region has 14 residues. Germline lookup yields CDR1 LNHDA and CDR2 SQIVND (reference sequence). The V and J ends lost 5 bases and 5 bases respectively, with 13 bases between them. The CDR3 region has the DNA TGTGCCAGTAGTTCCCCAGGGGACCACAATGAGCAGTTCTTC. Its protein is CASSSPGDHNEQFF.